This paragraph covers one TCR beta chain sequence. The antigen remains unidentified. The CDR3 covers 14 residues. CDR1 and CDR2 from the germline V gene are SGHTA and FQGTGA. The ends lost 4 bases at V and 7 bases at J; junction bases unmatched: 5. This entry is derived from a study of cytomegalovirus exposure and HLA in healthy donors. Primers for the PCR totalled 60 Vbeta and 13 Jbeta. Using immunoSEQ multiplex PCR, the repertoire was profiled, and TCRdb retains in-frame clones only, with some absent. The sample lists almost 200,000 clones, 70% to 80% occurring once. Study-level points and caveats: Reportedly, HLA-A and HLA-B alleles of most subjects were accurately predicted from TCR beta. Data from an earlier analysis indicated that most TCR beta V segments were productive either about 87% or about 30% of the time.

The sequencing input was PBMCs. The chain has TRBV7-3 and TRBJ2-2; 8 bases fit TRBD1. This clonotype was obtained from a male donor in good health and CMV-seropositive. CDR3 region: CASSWTGSIGELFF. CDR3 in DNA: TGTGCCAGCAGCTGGACAGGGAGCATCGGGGAGCTGTTTTTT.